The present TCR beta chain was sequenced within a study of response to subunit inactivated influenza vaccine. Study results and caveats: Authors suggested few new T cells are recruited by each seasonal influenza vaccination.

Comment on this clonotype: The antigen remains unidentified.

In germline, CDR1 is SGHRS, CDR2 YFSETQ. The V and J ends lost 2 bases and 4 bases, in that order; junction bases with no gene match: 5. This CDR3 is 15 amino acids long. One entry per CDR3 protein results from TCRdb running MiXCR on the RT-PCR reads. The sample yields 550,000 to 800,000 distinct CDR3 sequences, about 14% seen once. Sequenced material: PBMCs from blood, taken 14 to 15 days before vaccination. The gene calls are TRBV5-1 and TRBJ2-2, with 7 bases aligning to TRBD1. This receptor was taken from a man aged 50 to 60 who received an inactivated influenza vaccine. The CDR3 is CASSFTGAFTGELFF. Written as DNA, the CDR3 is TGCGCCAGCAGCTTTACAGGGGCCTTCACCGGGGAGCTGTTTTTT. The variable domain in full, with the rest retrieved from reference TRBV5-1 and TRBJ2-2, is KAGVTQTPRYLIKTRGQQVTLSCSPISGHRSVSWYQQTPGQGLQFLFEYFSETQRNKGNFPGRFSGRQFSNSRSEMNVSTLELGDSALYLCASSFTGAFTGELFFGEGSRLTVL.